Listed below are T cell receptor beta chains from one sample, sequenced in a study of a mutant IDH1 vaccine in newly diagnosed glioma. The table came from immunoSEQ multiplex PCR; TCRdb's copy has only in-frame clones and leaves some out. The sample contains 35,000 to 40,000 clones, around nine tenths of which appear only once. This sample comprised PBMCs, obtained from a glioma patient treated with radiotherapy, temozolomide or both. The receptors originated from a man younger than 35 with glioma. Both conserved end residues are part of each CDR3. Fields, in order: clone size, D gene, J gene, V gene, CDR3 DNA, CDR3 protein. A D gene is named only where the DNA matches it firmly. Size is stated for part of the rows, as once, few or many counts, or as a class when the clone is expanded.

size: -; D: -; J: TRBJ2-2; V: TRBV10-3; DNA: TGTGCCATCAGGGCCGGGACAACGAACACCGGGGAGCTGTTTTTT; CDR3: CAIRAGTTNTGELFF
size: -; D: -; J: TRBJ1-2; V: TRBV7-2; DNA: TGTGCCAGCAGCTTCTACGGGTCCTATGGCTACACCTTC; CDR3: CASSFYGSYGYTF
size: -; D: TRBD2; J: TRBJ2-1; V: TRBV11-2; DNA: TGTGCCAGCAGCTCCGTAGTTAGTAGCGGGAGCCCCGGGGCGTTCTTC; CDR3: CASSSVVSSGSPGAFF
size: once; D: -; J: TRBJ1-6; V: TRBV6-1; DNA: TGTGCCAGCAGTGAATCCGGGGGCGCGGGGAATTCACCCCTCCACTTT; CDR3: CASSESGGAGNSPLHF
size: -; D: TRBD2; J: TRBJ2-3; V: TRBV2; DNA: TGTGCCAGCAGTCACAATAGCGGGAGGGCCAGAGATACGCAGTATTTT; CDR3: CASSHNSGRARDTQYF
size: -; D: TRBD1; J: TRBJ2-1; V: TRBV28; DNA: TGTGCCAGCAGTTTATCCACAGGGGGATACAATGAGCAGTTCTTC; CDR3: CASSLSTGGYNEQFF
size: -; D: TRBD1; J: TRBJ2-7; V: TRBV29-1; DNA: TGCAGCGTGGGGACAGACTACGAGCAGTACTTC; CDR3: CSVGTDYEQYF
size: -; D: -; J: TRBJ1-2; V: TRBV6-6; DNA: TGTGCCAGCAGTTACCGATCAGACACGAGGGATGGCTACACCTTC; CDR3: CASSYRSDTRDGYTF
size: -; D: -; J: TRBJ2-2; V: TRBV5-1; DNA: TGCGCCAGCAGCCTCACAGGGTGGGACACCGGGGAGCTGTTTTTT; CDR3: CASSLTGWDTGELFF
size: -; D: -; J: TRBJ2-5; V: TRBV9; DNA: TGTGCCAGCAGCGGGACCCCGCAAGAGACCCAGTACTTC; CDR3: CASSGTPQETQYF
size: -; D: -; J: TRBJ1-5; V: TRBV19; DNA: TGTGCCAGTCGAGCAGGCAATCAGCCCCAGCATTTT; CDR3: CASRAGNQPQHF